The source of this T cell receptor (beta chain) is a study of T cells in tuberculosis. Overall study: The T cells targeted glucose monomycolate, a mycobacterial lipid, via CD1B. IGRA-negative adolescents, IGRA-positive adolescents with latent tuberculosis and adults with active tuberculosis formed this South African cohort. Blood was taken before or within 7 days of anti-tuberculosis therapy. Study-wide points: Classification accuracy was 87% (AUROC approximately 0.9) with the GMM-specific repertoire.

Libraries were prepared by immunoSEQ multiplex PCR; TCRdb keeps only in-frame clonotypes and omits some of them. The sample lists tens of thousands of clones; about 90% were seen once. Germline V gene sequence: CDR1 MGHDK, CDR2 SYGVNS. The V and J ends lost 4 bases and 0 bases respectively, with 13 bases between them. The CDR3 is made up of 16 amino acids. Regarding this clone: Its target is not known.

Stated time point: new active TB diagnosis, blood taken before or within 7 days of starting treatment. This TCR was recovered from an adult with tuberculosis. Some clones in this sample may be carry-over from other donors' samples. This chain links TRBV25-1 with TRBJ1-3, with D tentatively TRBD1 (5 bases). The sample consisted of PBMCs, taken at tuberculosis diagnosis. Here the CDR3 reads CASSGSWGSSGNTIYF. For the CDR3, the DNA is TGTGCCAGCAGTGGGTCTTGGGGCAGCTCTGGAAACACCATATATTTT.